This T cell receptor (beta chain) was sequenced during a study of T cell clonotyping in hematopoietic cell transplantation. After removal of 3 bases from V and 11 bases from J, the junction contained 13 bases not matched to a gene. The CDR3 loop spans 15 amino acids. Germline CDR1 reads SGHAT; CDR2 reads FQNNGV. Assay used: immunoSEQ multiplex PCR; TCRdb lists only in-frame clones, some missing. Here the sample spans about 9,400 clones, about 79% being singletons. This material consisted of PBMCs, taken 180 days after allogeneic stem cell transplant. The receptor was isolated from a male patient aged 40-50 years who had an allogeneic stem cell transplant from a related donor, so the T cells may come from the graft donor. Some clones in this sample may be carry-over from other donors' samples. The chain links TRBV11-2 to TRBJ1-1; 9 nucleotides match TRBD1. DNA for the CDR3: TGTGCCAGCAGCTTTACCCTCGGTGGGACAGGGAATGCTTTCTTT. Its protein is CASSFTLGGTGNAFF.